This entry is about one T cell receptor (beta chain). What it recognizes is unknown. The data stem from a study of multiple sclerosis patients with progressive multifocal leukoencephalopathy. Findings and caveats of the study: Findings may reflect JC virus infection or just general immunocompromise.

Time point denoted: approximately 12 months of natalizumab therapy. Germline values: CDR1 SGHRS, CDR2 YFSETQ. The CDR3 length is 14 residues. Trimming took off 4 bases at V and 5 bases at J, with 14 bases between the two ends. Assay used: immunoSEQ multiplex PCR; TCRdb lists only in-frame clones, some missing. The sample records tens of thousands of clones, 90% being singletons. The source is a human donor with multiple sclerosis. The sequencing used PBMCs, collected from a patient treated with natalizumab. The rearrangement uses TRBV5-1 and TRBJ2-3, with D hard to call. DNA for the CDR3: TGCGCCAGCAGCCTTACCAGCCCGAGAGATACGCAGTATTTT. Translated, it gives CASSLTSPRDTQYF.